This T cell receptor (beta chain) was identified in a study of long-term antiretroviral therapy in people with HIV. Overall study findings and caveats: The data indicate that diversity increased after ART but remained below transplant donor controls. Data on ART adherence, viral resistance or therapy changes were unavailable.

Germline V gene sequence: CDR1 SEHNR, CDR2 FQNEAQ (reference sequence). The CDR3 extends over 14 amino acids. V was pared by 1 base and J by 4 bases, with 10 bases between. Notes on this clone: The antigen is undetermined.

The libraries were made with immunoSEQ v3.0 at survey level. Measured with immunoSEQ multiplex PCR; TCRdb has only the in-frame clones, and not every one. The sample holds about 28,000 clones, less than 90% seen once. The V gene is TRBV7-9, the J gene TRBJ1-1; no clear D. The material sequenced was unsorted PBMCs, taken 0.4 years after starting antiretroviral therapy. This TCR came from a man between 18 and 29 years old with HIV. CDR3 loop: CASSLGSGSTEAFF. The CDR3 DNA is TGTGCCAGCAGCTTAGGTTCCGGGAGCACTGAAGCTTTCTTT.